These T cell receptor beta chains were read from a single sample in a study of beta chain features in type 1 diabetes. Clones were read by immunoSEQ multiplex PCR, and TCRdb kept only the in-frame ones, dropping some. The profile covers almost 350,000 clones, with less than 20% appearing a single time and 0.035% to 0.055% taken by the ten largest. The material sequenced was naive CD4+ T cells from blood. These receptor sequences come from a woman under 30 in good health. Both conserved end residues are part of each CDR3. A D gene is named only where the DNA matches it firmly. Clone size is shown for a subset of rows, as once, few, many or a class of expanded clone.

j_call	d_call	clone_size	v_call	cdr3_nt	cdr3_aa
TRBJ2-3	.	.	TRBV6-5	TGTGCCAGCAGTTACTCGATCGGGGGTAGAGATACGCAGTATTTT	CASSYSIGGRDTQYF
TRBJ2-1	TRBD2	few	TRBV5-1	TGCGCCAGCAGCTCGACCCGTGGACTAGCAGCAGGGAATGAGCAGTTCTTC	CASSSTRGLAAGNEQFF
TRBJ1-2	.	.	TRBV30	TGTGCCTGGAGTGTAGGCGGGGGCGCTACCTATGGCTACACCTTC	CAWSVGGGATYGYTF
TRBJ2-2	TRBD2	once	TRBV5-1	TGCGCCAGCAGCTTGGGACTAGCGCCGAACACCGGGGAGCTGTTTTTT	CASSLGLAPNTGELFF
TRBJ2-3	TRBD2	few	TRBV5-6	TGTGCCAGTAACCCGGGACTAAAAGGAGATACGCAGTATTTT	CASNPGLKGDTQYF
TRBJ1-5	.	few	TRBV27	TGTGCCAGCAGTTTAACGGGAGTTCAGCCCCAGCATTTT	CASSLTGVQPQHF
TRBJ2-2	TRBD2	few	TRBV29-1	TGCAGCGGGGGGGGTCTGAACACCGGGGAGCTGTTTTTT	CSGGGLNTGELFF
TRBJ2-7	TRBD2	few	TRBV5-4	TGTGCCAGCAGCCAAACTAGCGGCTCCTACGAGCAGTACTTC	CASSQTSGSYEQYF
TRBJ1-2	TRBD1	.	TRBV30	TGTGCCTGGAGTCAAGGGGGCTCAAACTATGGCTACACCTTC	CAWSQGGSNYGYTF
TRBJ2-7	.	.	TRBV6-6	TGTGCCAGCAGTCCCCGGTACGAGCAGTACTTC	CASSPRYEQYF
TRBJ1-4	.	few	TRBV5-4	TGTGCCAGCAGCTTGGGGCAGACTAATGAAAAACTGTTTTTT	CASSLGQTNEKLFF
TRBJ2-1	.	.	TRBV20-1	TGCAGTGCCTCGGGGGACAATGAGCAGTTCTTC	CSASGDNEQFF
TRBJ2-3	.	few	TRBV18	TGTGCCAGCTCACCACGGACTGGAGACACAGATACGCAGTATTTT	CASSPRTGDTDTQYF
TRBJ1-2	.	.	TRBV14	TGTGCCAGCAGCCGGGGACAAAACTATGGCTACACCTTC	CASSRGQNYGYTF
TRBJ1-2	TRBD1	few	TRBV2	TGTGCCAGCAGTGACCAGGGGGGCTATGGCTACACCTTC	CASSDQGGYGYTF
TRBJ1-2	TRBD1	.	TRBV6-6	TGTGCCAGCAATCCGACAGGGGCTAACTATGGCTACACCTTC	CASNPTGANYGYTF
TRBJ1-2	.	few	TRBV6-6	TGTGCCAGCAGTCGACAGTCAATTAACTATGGCTACACCTTC	CASSRQSINYGYTF
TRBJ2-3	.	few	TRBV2	TGTGCCAGCAATTCGGGGACTTTGACAGATACGCAGTATTTT	CASNSGTLTDTQYF
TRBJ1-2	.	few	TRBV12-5	TGTGCTAGTGGTTTGAAGCTCGAACGACTAGCTAACTATGGCTACACCTTC	CASGLKLERLANYGYTF
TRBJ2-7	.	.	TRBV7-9	TGTGCCAGCAGCTTATACGAGAGGAAGAGCTACGAGCAGTACTTC	CASSLYERKSYEQYF
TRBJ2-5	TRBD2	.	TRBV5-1	TGCGCCAGCAGCCCTAGGACTAGCGGGTACCAAGAGACCCAGTACTTC	CASSPRTSGYQETQYF
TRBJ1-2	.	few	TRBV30	TGTGCCTGGAGTGTGAATAGGGGCTTTGGCTACACCTTC	CAWSVNRGFGYTF
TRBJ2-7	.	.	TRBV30	TGTGCCTGGAGCCTGACAGGCTCCTACGAGCAGTACTTC	CAWSLTGSYEQYF
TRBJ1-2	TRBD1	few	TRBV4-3	TGCGCCAGCAGCCAAGATTTAGGGACAGGGGCGGGCTACACCTTC	CASSQDLGTGAGYTF
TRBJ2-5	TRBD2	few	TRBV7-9	TGTGCCAGCAGTTCAGCCGGGAGGGTCCCGATGGGGGTTCGGGAGACCCAGTACTTC	CASSSAGRVPMGVRETQYF
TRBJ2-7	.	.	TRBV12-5	TGTGCTAGTGGTTTCCGCGAGCAGTACTTC	CASGFREQYF
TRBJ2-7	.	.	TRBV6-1	TGTGCCAGCAGTGAGGGATCTACGGGGGAGCAGTACTTC	CASSEGSTGEQYF
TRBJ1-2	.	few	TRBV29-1	TGCAGCGTTGAAGGGCCGCACTATGGCTACACCTTC	CSVEGPHYGYTF
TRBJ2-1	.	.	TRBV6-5	TGTGCCAGCAATGGACTGACCGGGAACAATGAGCAGTTCTTC	CASNGLTGNNEQFF
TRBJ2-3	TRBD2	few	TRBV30	TGTGCCTGGTCCCTAGCGGGAGGATCCAATACGCAGTATTTT	CAWSLAGGSNTQYF
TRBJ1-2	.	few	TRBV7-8	TGTGCCAGCGCTGACAGGAGCTCAAACCTCTATGGCTACACCTTC	CASADRSSNLYGYTF
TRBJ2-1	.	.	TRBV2	TGTGCCAGCAGTACTAACCAGGGGAATGAGCAGTTCTTC	CASSTNQGNEQFF
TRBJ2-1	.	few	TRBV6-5	TGTGCCAGCAGTCCTAGGACAAATTACAATGAGCAGTTCTTC	CASSPRTNYNEQFF
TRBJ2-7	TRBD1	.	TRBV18	TGTGCCAGCTCACCACGTCAGGGGGTGAGCTCCTACGAGCAGTACTTC	CASSPRQGVSSYEQYF
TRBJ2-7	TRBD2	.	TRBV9	TGTGCCAGCAGCGTAGGAGCGGGAGAAGACGAGCAGTACTTC	CASSVGAGEDEQYF
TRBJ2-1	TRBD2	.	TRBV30	TGTGCCTGGAGACAGGGGCTAGCGGGAGCTGTTGAGCAGTTCTTC	CAWRQGLAGAVEQFF
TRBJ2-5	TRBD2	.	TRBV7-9	TGTGCCAGCAGCCCCATGGGCGGGGGGGATGAGACCCAGTACTTC	CASSPMGGGDETQYF
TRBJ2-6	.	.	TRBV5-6	TGTGCCAGCAGCTTTTCTAGGAGGGCCAACGTCCTGACTTTC	CASSFSRRANVLTF
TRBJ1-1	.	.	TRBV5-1	TGCGCCAGCAGCTTGGGACAGCCGAACACTGAAGCTTTCTTT	CASSLGQPNTEAFF
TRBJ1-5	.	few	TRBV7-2	TGTGCCAGCAGCTTAGACAGGAGCAATCAGCCCCAGCATTTT	CASSLDRSNQPQHF
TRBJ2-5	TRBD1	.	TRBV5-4	TGTGCCAGCAGCTCGCGGACAGGGCAAGAGACCCAGTACTTC	CASSSRTGQETQYF
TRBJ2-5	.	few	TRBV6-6	TGTGCCAGCTGCACCGGGACAACACAAGAGACCCAGTACTTC	CASCTGTTQETQYF
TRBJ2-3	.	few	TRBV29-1	TGCAGCGTTGAAAAATTGCCAGGTGGCACAGATACGCAGTATTTT	CSVEKLPGGTDTQYF
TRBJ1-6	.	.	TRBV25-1	TGTGCCAGCAGCAGGGGAGGGTTTAATTCACCCCTCCACTTT	CASSRGGFNSPLHF
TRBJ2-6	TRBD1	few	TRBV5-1	TGCGCCAGTGGTGGACAGGGGAGCTCTGGGGCCAACGTCCTGACTTTC	CASGGQGSSGANVLTF
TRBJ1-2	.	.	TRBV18	TGTGCCAGCTCCCCCCCGGCGGACTATGGCTACACCTTC	CASSPPADYGYTF
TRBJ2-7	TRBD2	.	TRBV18	TGTGCCAGCTCAGCGGGAGAAACCTACGAGCAGTACTTC	CASSAGETYEQYF
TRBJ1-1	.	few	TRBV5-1	TGCGCCAGCAGCATATCAGGGTCGAACACTGAAGCTTTCTTT	CASSISGSNTEAFF
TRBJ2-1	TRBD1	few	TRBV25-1	TGTGCCAGCAGTGCTCCGGGACAGGGCGACCATGAGCAGTTCTTC	CASSAPGQGDHEQFF
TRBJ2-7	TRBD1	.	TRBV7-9	TGTGCCAGCACCACTGACAGGGCCGCCTACGAGCAGTACTTC	CASTTDRAAYEQYF
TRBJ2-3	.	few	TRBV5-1	TGCGCCAGCAGCAACCCGGTCGGCTACGGGACAGATACGCAGTATTTT	CASSNPVGYGTDTQYF
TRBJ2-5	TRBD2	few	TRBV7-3	TGTGCCAGCAGCTTAAGGGGACTAGATAGAGTTTGGTGGGAGACCCAGTACTTC	CASSLRGLDRVWWETQYF
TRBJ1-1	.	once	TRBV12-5	TGTGCTAGTGGTACGGGACTGGGGAACACTGAAGCTTTCTTT	CASGTGLGNTEAFF
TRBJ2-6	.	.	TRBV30	TGTGCCTGGGACCGCGGGGCGGGGGCCAACGTCCTGACTTTC	CAWDRGAGANVLTF
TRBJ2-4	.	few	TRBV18	TGTGCCAGCTCACCAACAAACCCGGGACAAAAAAACATTCAGTACTTC	CASSPTNPGQKNIQYF
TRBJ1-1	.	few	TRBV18	TGTGCCAGCTCAACCCAGGGTGCTACTGAAGCTTTCTTT	CASSTQGATEAFF
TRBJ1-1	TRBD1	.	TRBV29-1	TGCAGCGGAGGACAGGGGAACACTGAAGCTTTCTTT	CSGGQGNTEAFF
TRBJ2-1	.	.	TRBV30	TGTGCCTGGAGTGCGGAGTCCTACAATGAGCAGTTCTTC	CAWSAESYNEQFF
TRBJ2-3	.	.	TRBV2	TGTGCCAGCACCGAGGGCCCAACGCAGTATTTT	CASTEGPTQYF
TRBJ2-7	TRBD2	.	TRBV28	TGTGCCAGCAGTCCCTCGACTAGCCTCTACGAGCAGTACTTC	CASSPSTSLYEQYF